This passage covers 27 T cell receptor beta chains from one sample sequenced in a study of blood T cell repertoires in COVID-19. Assay: immunoSEQ multiplex PCR; the TCRdb copy retains only in-frame clones and omits some. The sample lists 350,000 to 400,000 clones; 85% to 90% were seen once. Material for sequencing was PBMCs or T cells enriched from blood (not recorded which). These receptors originate from a man aged 18 to 30 who had recovered from COVID-19.

The DNA for the CDR3 is TGTGCCAGCAGTTACCGGGGACAGGCCTACAATGAGCAGTTCTTC. The encoded protein is CASSYRGQAYNEQFF. This sequence joins TRBV6-5 and TRBJ2-1; 8 bases are shared with TRBD1. The germline gives CDR1 MNHEY, CDR2 SVGAGI. The CDR3 covers 15 residues. V was clipped by 2 bases and J by 2 bases; unmatched bases: 2.

The chain carries TRBV2 and TRBJ2-3; no firm D call. Between the trimmed V and J ends, which lost 4 bases and 4 bases, there was a span of 6 bases. Germline CDR1 and CDR2: SNHLY and FYNNEI. This CDR3 region has 12 residues. CDR3 bases: TGTGCCAGCAGTGCATTCCCAGATACGCAGTATTTT. Its translation is CASSAFPDTQYF.

This sequence joins TRBV19 and TRBJ1-2; TRBD1 matches 10 bases. CDR1 LNHDA and CDR2 SQIVND come from the germline V gene (reference sequence). The junction had 10 bases not matched to a gene; V was cut back by 1 base and J by 8 bases. The CDR3 is made up of 16 amino acids. This chain's CDR3 is CASSIVGTGARLGYTF. DNA for the CDR3: TGTGCCAGTAGTATAGTAGGGACAGGGGCCAGATTAGGCTACACCTTC.

The chain recombines TRBV5-4 with TRBJ1-1; D gene unclear. In germline, CDR1 is SGHNT, CDR2 YYREEE (reference sequence). The CDR3 consists of 14 residues. V lost 0 bases and J lost 8, with 14 bases in between. As DNA, the CDR3 is TGTGCCAGCAGCTTGGGCCCGGGGATTAACGAAGCTTTCTTT. Translating gives CASSLGPGINEAFF.

This chain joins TRBV27 and TRBJ1-5; 7 bases align to TRBD1. The germline V gene encodes CDR1 MNHEY and CDR2 SMNVEV (reference sequence). CDR3 length equals 13 residues. J lost 7 bases, V lost 5 bases, and 5 bases had no gene match. CDR3 nucleotide sequence: TGTGCCAGCAGTCAGACAGGGTTGCAGCCCCAGCATTTT. Translating it yields CASSQTGLQPQHF.

The genes are TRBV28 and TRBJ2-2; 12 nucleotides align to TRBD2. The CDR3 is made up of 16 amino acids. The V gene end was trimmed by 6 bases and the J gene end by 7 bases; junction bases not matched to a gene: 9. Germline-derived CDR1 and CDR2 are MDHEN and SYDVKM. The CDR3: CASSPTSGSLSGELFF. CDR3 DNA sequence: TGTGCCAGCAGCCCGACTAGCGGGAGTTTGAGCGGGGAGCTGTTTTTT.

The chain links TRBV4-3 to TRBJ2-1; 7 positions match TRBD1. CDR1 LGHNA and CDR2 YSLEER come from the germline V gene. Trimming at V came to 4 bases and at J to 1 base, leaving 7 bases not matched to a gene. The CDR3 spans 16 residues. The CDR3: CASSPSWDSSYNEQFF. CDR3 nucleotides: TGCGCCAGCAGCCCGTCGTGGGACAGTTCCTACAATGAGCAGTTCTTC.

V usage is TRBV5-1 and J usage is TRBJ1-2; D possibly corresponds to TRBD1 (6 bases). The germline V gene has CDR1 SGHRS and CDR2 YFSETQ. The CDR3 sequence is 13 residues long. V was shortened by 2 bases and J by 6 bases, with 11 bases between the two germline ends. The CDR3 region has the DNA TGCGCCAGCAGCTTAACAGGGCTCGATGGCTACACCTTC. Translated: CASSLTGLDGYTF.

This chain joins TRBV21-1 and TRBJ1-2; the tabulated D call, TRBD1, remains unverified against the DNA. TRBV21-1 is described as a pseudogene. The CDR3 is 20 residues long. The CDR3 DNA sequence: TGTGCCAGCAGCCAGGGACAGGGAGGCTTAGTTGGTTTTTCTAACTATGGCTACACCTTC. This codes for CASSQGQGGLVGFSNYGYTF.

This clone was seen only a few times. The V gene is TRBV7-3, the J gene TRBJ2-7; 7 bases line up with TRBD2. J lost 4 bases, V lost 5 bases, and 11 bases had no gene match. CDR3 length equals 15 residues. Per germline, CDR1 SGHTA and CDR2 FQGTGA. The CDR3 loop is CASSPGGSAVYEQYF. For the CDR3, the DNA is TGTGCCAGCAGCCCCGGCGGGAGCGCGGTTTACGAGCAGTACTTC. The complete variable domain, with remaining parts taken from reference TRBV7-3 and TRBJ2-7, reads GAGVSQTPSNKVTEKGKYVELRCDPISGHTALYWYRQSLGQGPEFLIYFQGTGAADDSGLPNDRFFAVRPEGSVSTLKIQRTERGDSAVYLCASSPGGSAVYEQYFGPGTRLTVT.

J is TRBJ1-1 and V is TRBV10-2, with D perhaps TRBD1 (6 bases). The germline CDR1 and CDR2 sequences are WSHSY and SAAADI. The CDR3 loop spans 13 amino acids. V gave up 8 bases and J gave up 2 bases, with 12 bases separating them. The CDR3 sequence is CASAGTPNTEAFF. DNA of the CDR3: TGCGCCAGCGCCGGGACACCTAACACTGAAGCTTTCTTT.

This rearrangement joins TRBV27 to TRBJ1-6; 9 positions agree with TRBD1. The trim removed 8 bases at V and 7 bases at J, leaving 9 bases unmatched. The CDR3 consists of 15 residues. CDR1 and CDR2 from the germline V gene are MNHEY and SMNVEV (reference sequence). CDR3 in DNA: TGTGCCAGCTCTTGGGACAGGGCGGTAAATTCACCCCTCCACTTT. Translation gives CASSWDRAVNSPLHF.

The chain has TRBV5-4 and TRBJ1-2, with TRBD1 matching 9 bases. Trimming took 3 bases from V and 6 from J; bases not matched to a gene: 3. Germline values: CDR1 SGHNT, CDR2 YYREEE (reference sequence). This CDR3 spans 13 amino acids. The CDR3 DNA reads TGTGCCAGCAGCTGGGGACAGGGTGATGGCTACACCTTC. Protein product: CASSWGQGDGYTF.

The chain uses TRBV5-1 and TRBJ1-2; 7 nucleotides line up with TRBD1. The J segment lost 6 bases and the V segment lost 4 bases, leaving 6 bases of the junction unmatched. Germline V gives CDR1 SGHRS, CDR2 YFSETQ. This CDR3 has 13 amino acids. CDR3 residues: CASSLGQSNGYTF. The CDR3, as DNA: TGCGCCAGCAGCCTGGGACAGTCCAATGGCTACACCTTC.

The chain links TRBV7-2 to TRBJ1-3; no reliable D call. V was clipped by 3 bases and J by 1 base, with 4 bases between them. The CDR3 runs 13 residues. Germline values: CDR1 SGHTA, CDR2 FQGNSA. The CDR3 protein is CASSFMSGNTIYF. The CDR3 DNA sequence: TGTGCCAGCAGCTTTATGTCTGGAAACACCATATATTTT.

The gene calls are TRBV24-1 and TRBJ1-5; D uncertain. CDR1 and CDR2 (germline): KGHDR, SFDVKD. The V and J ends lost 3 bases and 15 bases respectively, with 17 bases between them. The CDR3 has 13 residues. DNA of the CDR3: TGTGCCACCAGTGATATAACAGCCATTACCCTGCATTTT. Residues: CATSDITAITLHF.

The chain carries TRBV19 and TRBJ1-2; 7 bases map to TRBD1. Germline V gene sequence: CDR1 LNHDA, CDR2 SQIVND (reference sequence). Trimming removed 3 bases from V and 0 bases from J; junction bases left unmatched: 13. The CDR3 is 18 amino acids. CDR3 DNA: TGTGCCAGTAGTATCGGGCTGGAGGGGGCGATCACTAACTATGGCTACACCTTC. It specifies CASSIGLEGAITNYGYTF.

The CDR3 DNA is TGTGCCAGCAGGCGGACTGACAGGGAAGGAACTGAAGCTTTCTTT. The encoded protein is CASRRTDREGTEAFF. V gene TRBV7-3 combines with J gene TRBJ1-1; TRBD1 matches 7 bases. The germline gives CDR1 SGHTA, CDR2 FQGTGA. V lost 6 bases and J lost 5; bases outside the gene matches: 12. This CDR3 spans 15 amino acids.

This chain connects TRBV13 to TRBJ1-2, with 8 bases that match TRBD1. This CDR3 region has 15 residues. After removal of 5 bases from V and 5 bases from J, the junction contained 10 bases not matched to a gene. Germline assignment: CDR1 PRHDT and CDR2 FYEKMQ (reference sequence). CDR3 amino acids: CASSGQQGVGYGYTF. The CDR3 nucleotides are TGTGCCAGCAGCGGCCAACAGGGGGTCGGGTATGGCTACACCTTC.

The genes are TRBV7-6 and TRBJ2-5, with 7 bases lining up with TRBD2. Trimming at V came to 4 bases and at J to 3 bases, leaving 11 bases not matched to a gene. Germline CDR1 and CDR2: SGHVS and FNYEAQ. The CDR3 sequence is 16 residues long. The CDR3 DNA reads as TGTGCCAGCAGCTCCATCACCGGGACTACCGAAGAGACCCAGTACTTC. Translating gives CASSSITGTTEETQYF.

J is TRBJ2-1 and V is TRBV5-5; TRBD2 is a possible D gene (6 bases). Germline CDR1 reads SGHKS; CDR2 reads YYEKEE (reference sequence). The CDR3 extends over 17 amino acids. V lost 5 bases and J 2 bases, leaving 20 bases between the germline ends. CDR3 residues: CASSTGRSGSTYNEQFF. The CDR3 region has the DNA TGTGCCAGCAGTACCGGGCGCAGCGGGTCTACCTACAATGAGCAGTTCTTC. Full variable domain (remainder filled in from reference TRBV5-5 and TRBJ2-1): DAGVTQSPTHLIKTRGQQVTLRCSPISGHKSVSWYQQVLGQGPQFIFQYYEKEERGRGNFPDRFSARQFPNYSSELNVNALLLGDSALYLCASSTGRSGSTYNEQFFGPGTRLTVL.

The chain links TRBV7-3 to TRBJ1-1; 8 nucleotides align to TRBD1. With V trimmed by 4 bases and J by 3 bases, 4 bases remained unmatched. The CDR3 contains 14 residues. CDR1 SGHTA and CDR2 FQGTGA come from the germline V gene. The CDR3 spells CASSSGQGDTEAFF. DNA of the CDR3: TGTGCCAGCAGCTCTGGACAGGGCGACACTGAAGCTTTCTTT.

The chain has TRBV9 and TRBJ2-1; 7 bases agree with TRBD2. The ends lost 3 bases at V and 1 base at J; junction bases unmatched: 4. The CDR3 runs to 15 residues. The germline V gene encodes CDR1 SGDLS and CDR2 YYNGEE. CDR3 DNA: TGTGCCAGCAGCGCCTGGGAGGGGTCCTACAATGAGCAGTTCTTC. This translates into CASSAWEGSYNEQFF.

The chain carries TRBV6-5 and TRBJ1-3; possibly TRBD1 for D (6 bases). The ends were cut back, 5 bases at V and 6 bases at J, with 14 bases in the middle. The CDR3 consists of 14 residues. Per germline, CDR1 MNHEY and CDR2 SVGAGI. CDR3: CASSRQVEENTIYF. For the CDR3, the DNA is TGTGCCAGCAGTCGACAGGTAGAAGAAAACACCATATATTTT.

The chain carries TRBV9 and TRBJ2-7; 10 bases are shared with TRBD1. V lost 4 bases, J lost 5 bases, and 6 bases stayed unmatched. Germline V CDR1 and CDR2: SGDLS, YYNGEE. The CDR3 covers 14 residues. In nucleotides, the CDR3 is TGTGCCAGCAGCCTACGGACAGGGGGAGACGAGCAGTACTTC. Its translation is CASSLRTGGDEQYF.

The V gene is TRBV19, the J gene TRBJ2-4; weak D call: TRBD1 (6 bases). In germline, CDR1 is LNHDA, CDR2 SQIVND (reference sequence). V was shortened by 3 bases and J by 0 bases, with 12 bases between the two germline ends. This CDR3 spans 16 amino acids. The CDR3 bases are TGTGCCAGTAGTATCCGGACAGAAGTAGCCAAAAACATTCAGTACTTC. Its translation is CASSIRTEVAKNIQYF.

This clone has only one observation. This chain links TRBV6-2 or TRBV6-3 with TRBJ1-2, with D hard to call. Trimming took off 2 bases at V and 4 bases at J, with 5 bases between the two ends. The CDR3 consists of 12 residues. The germline V gene encodes CDR1 MNHEY and CDR2 SVGEGT. CDR3 amino acids: CASSYVAYGYTF. CDR3 DNA sequence: TGTGCCAGCAGTTACGTAGCCTATGGCTACACCTTC.